Listed here are 8 T cell receptor beta chains from one sample, sequenced in a study of a mutant IDH1 vaccine in newly diagnosed glioma. Time point indicated: week 35, safety follow-up. Doses comprised 300 ug of mutant IDH1 20-mer peptide each, plus topical imiquimod. Method: immunoSEQ multiplex PCR; TCRdb's copy keeps in-frame clones and lacks some. This table has about 66,000 clones, about 74% appearing once. Antigens for these TCRs are unknown. This sample comprised PBMCs, obtained from a glioma patient whose treatment included an IDH1 peptide vaccine. These receptors were taken from a man aged 45-65 years with glioma.

This chain connects TRBV9 to TRBJ2-7; 8 nucleotides align to TRBD1. The length of the CDR3 is 14 residues. V lost 2 bases and J lost 7; bases outside the gene matches: 8. Looked up from germline, CDR1 is SGDLS and CDR2 is YYNGEE. CDR3 DNA sequence: TGTGCCAGCAGCGTGGGGACAGGAAAAGATGAGCAGTACTTC. This encodes CASSVGTGKDEQYF.

The V gene is TRBV6-6, the J gene TRBJ1-1; D is unresolved. Looked up from germline, CDR1 is MNHNY and CDR2 is SVGAGI (reference sequence). Trimming left V 0 bases short and J 5 bases short, with 13 bases between. The CDR3 is 15 residues long. CDR3 sequence reads: CASSYSITGRTEAFF. In nucleotides, the CDR3 is TGTGCCAGCAGTTACTCAATTACGGGGAGGACTGAAGCTTTCTTT.

The V and J genes are TRBV5-5 and TRBJ2-7, with TRBD1 identical over 7 bases. Germline CDR1 and CDR2: SGHKS and YYEKEE (reference sequence). Trimming cost V 3 bases and J 0 bases; bases outside gene matches: 6. The CDR3 sequence is 15 residues long. The CDR3 nucleotides read TGTGCCAGCAGCTCAGGGGACAGACTCTCCTACGAGCAGTACTTC. Its protein is CASSSGDRLSYEQYF.

This chain links TRBV4-3 with TRBJ2-6; D could derive from TRBD1 or TRBD2 (5 bases each). Germline V gives CDR1 LGHNA, CDR2 YSLEER. V lost 0 bases, J lost 0 bases, and 12 bases lay in between. This CDR3 has 18 residues. CDR3 sequence: CASSQDLDGTSGANVLTF. CDR3 nucleotides: TGCGCCAGCAGCCAAGATCTAGACGGGACCTCTGGGGCCAACGTCCTGACTTTC.

J is TRBJ1-1 and V is TRBV9; D gene ambiguous. Germline CDR1 reads SGDLS; CDR2 reads YYNGEE. CDR3 size: 12 residues. V shed 3 bases and J shed 1 base, with 4 bases lying between them. The CDR3 loop is CASSARNTEAFF. The CDR3, as DNA: TGTGCCAGCAGCGCCCGGAACACTGAAGCTTTCTTT.

The gene calls are TRBV2 and TRBJ1-2; possibly TRBD1 for D (5 bases). Trimming removed 3 bases at V and 4 bases at J, with 9 bases between. The germline V gene has CDR1 SNHLY and CDR2 FYNNEI. The CDR3 sequence is 13 residues long. The CDR3 here is CASSEGLVYGYTF. The CDR3 DNA reads TGTGCCAGCAGTGAGGGACTAGTCTATGGCTACACCTTC.

The DNA for the CDR3 is TGCGCCAGCAGCCAAAACTCGCGGGGGGCATACAATGAGCAGTTCTTC. Protein sequence: CASSQNSRGAYNEQFF. V gene TRBV4-3 combines with J gene TRBJ2-1; 8 positions match TRBD2. This CDR3 contains 16 residues. CDR1 and CDR2 (germline): LGHNA, YSLEER. Germline trimming cut 2 bases from V and 4 bases from J; bases unmatched to any gene: 7.

The chain carries TRBV15 and TRBJ2-7; tentatively, D is TRBD1 (6 bases). V gave up 1 base and J gave up 11 bases, with 12 bases separating them. Germline V gene data show CDR1 as LNHNV and CDR2 as YYDKDF (reference sequence). The CDR3 loop spans 12 amino acids. The CDR3 DNA follows: TGTGCCACCAGCAGAGCAACAGGGTTGGAGTACTTC. Its protein is CATSRATGLEYF. The full variable domain, completed using reference TRBV15 and TRBJ2-7, is DAMVIQNPRYQVTQFGKPVTLSCSQTLNHNVMYWYQQKSSQAPKLLFHYYDKDFNNEADTPDNFQSRRPNTSFCFLDIRSPGLGDTAMYLCATSRATGLEYFGPGTRLTVT.